The 14 T cell receptor beta chains below all came from one sample that was sequenced in a study of regulatory T cells in long-lasting Graves disease. HTBI primers from iRepertoire and Arm-PCR of CDR3 regions yielded the TCR beta libraries. TCRdb analysed the multiplex PCR reads with MiXCR anew, one entry per CDR3 protein. This sample carries 500,000 or so distinct CDR3 sequences, 15% to 20% of them seen once, and the ten largest clones take 9% to 15%. As for time point: newly diagnosed GD, antithyroid drugs for less than 3 months. PBMC RNA was the source of the TCR library. These records were also assigned to another study, of T cells in Graves' hyperthyroidism and ophthalmopathy.

The specimen comprised peripheral blood mononuclear cells (PBMCs), sampled at new diagnosis, from a patient treated with antithyroid drugs. The receptor set was obtained from a man aged 35 to 55 with Graves disease.

This clonotype came up many times. The rearrangement links TRBV5-1 to TRBJ2-1, with no clear D. Trimming removed 5 bases from V and 5 bases from J, with 8 bases in between. The CDR3 is made up of 12 amino acids. CDR1 and CDR2 (germline): SGHRS, YFSETQ. The CDR3, as DNA: TGCGCCAGCAGTGGGGATAACAATGAGCAGTTCTTC. Amino acids: CASSGDNNEQFF.

This clonotype was picked up many times. The rearrangement uses TRBV28 and TRBJ2-3; 12 bases agree with TRBD2. With the DNA end fitting TRBJ2-5 better, the J assignment may be wrong. The V gene's germline CDR1 is MDHEN and CDR2 SYDVKM. The CDR3 is 17 amino acids. This CDR3 reads CASRPHRGLAGPETQYF. In DNA, the CDR3 is TGTGCCAGCAGACCCCACCGGGGACTAGCGGGTCCAGAGACCCAGTACTTC.

The table lists this clonotype with a few counts. The chain joins TRBV28 to TRBJ1-2; 9 positions agree with TRBD1. The trim removed 10 bases at V and 7 bases at J, leaving 10 bases unmatched. CDR1 and CDR2 from the germline V gene are MDHEN and SYDVKM. This CDR3 comprises 13 residues. As DNA, the CDR3 is TGTGCCACCTCACAGGGGGCTGAGAGTGGCTACACCTTC. It specifies CATSQGAESGYTF.

V is TRBV24-1 and J is TRBJ1-1; possibly TRBD1 for D (5 bases). Trimming cost V 1 base and J 8 bases, with 25 bases left between them. The CDR3 runs to 18 residues. Germline CDR1 is KGHDR and CDR2 is SFDVKD. The DNA of the CDR3 is TGTGCCACCAGTGATTTTACGGGGCAGGGCCACGCAGGGAGCGAAGCTTTCTTT. It codes for CATSDFTGQGHAGSEAFF.

The sample holds a few counts of this clonotype. The chain has TRBV9 and TRBJ1-1; perhaps TRBD1 as D (5 bases). Germline CDR1 reads SGDLS; CDR2 reads YYNGEE. V was shortened by 4 bases and J by 3 bases, with 16 bases between the two germline ends. The length of the CDR3 is 15 residues. The CDR3 loop reads CASSSRRGRDTEAFF. Written as DNA, the CDR3 is TGTGCCAGCAGCTCCCGCCGGGGCAGGGACACTGAAGCTTTCTTT.

At least ten counts were recorded for this clonotype. The CDR3 DNA follows: TGTGCCAGCAGCTCGACAGCCGGAGGTCAGACCCAGTACTTC. Protein: CASSSTAGGQTQYF. This chain uses TRBV11-2 with TRBJ2-3; TRBD1 or TRBD2 may be the D gene (5 bases each). The DNA end favors TRBJ2-5, so the J call may be wrong. Per the germline V gene, CDR1 is SGHAT and CDR2 is FQNNGV. The CDR3 is made up of 14 amino acids.

Comment on this clonotype: This sequence may be a read error, since a much larger clone differs from it by one base. The final CDR3 position lacks the conserved phenylalanine or tryptophan, pointing to a likely read error. The gene calls are TRBV29-1 and TRBJ2-7; D may correspond to TRBD1 or TRBD2 (5 bases each). Germline-derived CDR1 and CDR2 are SQVTM and ANQGSEA. The CDR3 is 12 residues long. V was trimmed by 8 bases and J by 0 bases, leaving 11 bases between them. The CDR3 protein is CSPGRLSYEQYL. The CDR3 nucleotides are TGCAGCCCGGGACGCCTCTCCTACGAGCAGTACCTC.

This clonotype was recorded at least ten times. The rearrangement uses TRBV20-1 and TRBJ2-2; 10 bases fit TRBD2. V was pared by 8 bases and J by 6 bases, with 12 bases of the junction left unmatched. The CDR3 length is 15 residues. Germline CDR1 is DFQATT and CDR2 is SNEGSKA (reference sequence). This CDR3 reads CSTNSGTSVSGELFF. The DNA of the CDR3 is TGCAGTACGAACTCCGGGACTAGCGTTTCCGGGGAGCTGTTTTTT.

This clonotype was observed many times. This rearrangement joins TRBV27 to TRBJ2-1; D remains unclear. V lost 5 bases and J lost 6, with 8 bases in between. CDR3 length equals 12 residues. The germline CDR1 and CDR2 sequences are MNHEY and SMNVEV (reference sequence). The CDR3 DNA is TGTGCCAGCAGTCCCAAGTTCAATGAGCAGTTCTTC. Its translation: CASSPKFNEQFF.

At least ten counts were recorded for this clonotype. This rearrangement joins TRBV6-2 or TRBV6-3 to TRBJ2-1; 9 bases map to TRBD1. V lost 6 bases and J lost 8; bases outside the gene matches: 11. Germline V gene data show CDR1 as MNHEY and CDR2 as SVGEGT. CDR3 size: 15 residues. The CDR3 here is CASRTGQGNYDEQFF. As DNA, the CDR3 is TGTGCCAGCAGGACAGGACAGGGGAATTACGATGAGCAGTTCTTC.

This clonotype was seen ten or more times. The chain combines TRBV30 with TRBJ1-5, with 8 bases aligning to TRBD1. The CDR3 totals 13 residues. The germline V gene has CDR1 GTSNPN and CDR2 SVGIG (reference sequence). With 2 bases clipped from V and 5 bases from J, the junction kept 2 bases outside the gene matches. The CDR3 DNA follows: TGTGCCTGGAGTATGGGACAGGATCAGCCCCAGCATTTT. Translation gives CAWSMGQDQPQHF.

This clonotype appeared a few times. The J gene is TRBJ1-3, the V gene TRBV7-6, with 8 positions matching TRBD1. The length of the CDR3 is 15 residues. The ends lost 2 bases at V and 4 bases at J; junction bases unmatched: 4. CDR1 is SGHVS, CDR2 FNYEAQ, per germline. CDR3 protein: CASSLQGAQGNTIYF. In nucleotides, the CDR3 is TGTGCCAGCAGCTTACAGGGGGCGCAGGGAAACACCATATATTTT.

This clonotype was counted only a few times. An end of the junction differs from the germline gene, which may be a read error. This sequence joins TRBV28 and TRBJ2-2; the D call may be TRBD1 or TRBD2 (5 bases each). The CDR3 has 15 amino acids. Looked up from germline, CDR1 is MDHEN and CDR2 is SYDVKM. This CDR3 is CASSFFPGNTGELIF. The CDR3 region has the DNA TGTGCCAGCAGTTTTTTTCCAGGGAACACCGGGGAGCTGATTTTT.

In its sample, this clonotype was seen many times. This sequence joins TRBV11-2 and TRBJ2-2, with D possibly matching TRBD1 (6 bases). Germline V gene sequence: CDR1 SGHAT, CDR2 FQNNGV. CDR3 length: 17 amino acids. V was shortened by 5 bases and J by 1 base, with 17 bases between the two germline ends. The CDR3 DNA follows: TGTGCCAGCAGCCCGAAAGGACAGTTCTTGAACACCGGGGAGCTGTTTTTT. This encodes CASSPKGQFLNTGELFF.